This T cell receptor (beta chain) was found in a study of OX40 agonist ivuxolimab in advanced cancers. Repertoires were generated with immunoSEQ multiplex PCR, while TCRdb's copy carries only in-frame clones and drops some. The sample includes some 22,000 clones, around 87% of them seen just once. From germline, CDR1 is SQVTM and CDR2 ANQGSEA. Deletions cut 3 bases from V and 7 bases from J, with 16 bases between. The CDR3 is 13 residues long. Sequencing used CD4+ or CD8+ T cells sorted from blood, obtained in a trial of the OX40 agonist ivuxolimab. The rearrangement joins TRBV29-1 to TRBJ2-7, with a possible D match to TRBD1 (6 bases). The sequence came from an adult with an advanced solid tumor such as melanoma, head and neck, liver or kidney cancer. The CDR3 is CSVEETGLGEQYF. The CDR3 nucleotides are TGCAGCGTTGAGGAAACAGGGTTGGGTGAGCAGTACTTC.